This T cell receptor (beta chain) stems from a study of blood T cell repertoires in COVID-19. Overall study: Samples representing acute and convalescent COVID-19 were sourced from the United States, Italy and Spain. T cells, B-cell-depleted T cells, or PBMCs provided the cDNA or gDNA that served as material.

Original methodology: The assay estimated nucleated cells by amplifying reference gene primers. This table comes from immunoSEQ multiplex PCR, and its TCRdb copy is limited to in-frame clones, with some not included. D and trimming come from the DNA, and the V and J calls and clone size come from that table. The sample yields roughly 68,000 clones, roughly 82% seen once. Germline loops: CDR1 SGHTA, CDR2 FQGNSA. Losses at the gene ends were 7 bases for V and 7 bases for J; bases not matched to a gene: 11. The CDR3 contains 15 residues. Sequences were obtained from peripheral blood. The rearrangement joins TRBV7-2 to TRBJ1-4; 8 bases fit TRBD1. The sequence was collected from a man aged 80 or over with active COVID-19. The CDR3 protein is CASTLTGTGREKLFF. The CDR3 DNA reads TGTGCCAGCACCCTCACCGGGACAGGTCGTGAAAAACTGTTTTTT.